This is a list of T cell receptor beta chains from one sample in a study of blood T cell repertoires in COVID-19. This table comes from immunoSEQ multiplex PCR, and its TCRdb copy is limited to in-frame clones, with some not included. The sample has over 55,000 clones; roughly 80% are singletons. Sample: PBMCs or T cells enriched from blood (not recorded which). The receptors derive from a woman in her thirties or forties with acute COVID-19. The CDR3 runs from the conserved cysteine through the conserved F or W. Each record gives: CDR3 protein, CDR3 DNA, D gene, clone size, V gene, J gene. D genes are given only for firm matches. The listing skips clone size in some rows; elsewhere it reads once, few, many or a size class.

CASSIVFGSSGPDTQYF	TGTGCCAGTAGTATCGTGTTTGGGTCTAGCGGGCCGGATACGCAGTATTTT	TRBD2	-	TRBV19	TRBJ2-3
CASTLAPGNYGYTF	TGTGCCAGCACCTTAGCTCCAGGGAACTATGGCTACACCTTC	-	-	TRBV7-2	TRBJ1-2
CASSQEGTSGSSYEQYF	TGTGCCAGCAGCCAAGAGGGGACTAGCGGGAGCTCCTACGAGCAGTACTTC	TRBD2	few	TRBV4-2	TRBJ2-7
CASSRLAEITDTQYF	TGTGCCAGCAGCCGACTAGCGGAGATCACAGATACGCAGTATTTT	TRBD2	-	TRBV11-1	TRBJ2-3
CASSPGQTNTGELFF	TGTGCCAGCAGCCCGGGACAGACGAACACCGGGGAGCTGTTTTTT	TRBD1	-	TRBV11-2	TRBJ2-2
CATSREQVSEQYF	TGTGCCACCAGCAGAGAACAGGTCTCCGAGCAGTACTTC	-	-	TRBV15	TRBJ2-7
CASSNRDSDTEAFF	TGTGCCAGCAGTAACAGGGATTCGGACACTGAAGCTTTCTTT	-	once	TRBV28	TRBJ1-1
CASSSLRQGAWYEQYF	TGTGCCAGCAGTTCGTTGCGACAGGGGGCATGGTACGAGCAGTACTTC	TRBD1	-	TRBV27	TRBJ2-7
CASSLNRDRTQYF	TGTGCCAGCAGCTTAAACCGGGACAGAACGCAGTATTTT	TRBD1	-	TRBV11-3	TRBJ2-3
CASSKTRERRPGELFF	TGTGCCAGCAGCAAAACCCGGGAGAGAAGGCCCGGGGAGCTGTTTTTT	-	-	TRBV9	TRBJ2-2
CASSPQGTGSGAEAFF	TGTGCCAGCTCACCACAGGGGACAGGGTCGGGGGCTGAAGCTTTCTTT	TRBD1	-	TRBV18	TRBJ1-1
CASSFDRGAPRAQYF	TGTGCCAGCAGCTTCGACAGGGGGGCCCCTCGGGCCCAGTACTTC	TRBD1	once	TRBV5-4	TRBJ2-5
CASSQGGGNEKLFF	TGTGCCAGCAGCCAAGGAGGGGGCAATGAAAAACTGTTTTTT	TRBD1	-	TRBV3-1/TRBV3-2	TRBJ1-4
CASSRDRGYGYTF	TGTGCCAGCAGCCGGGACAGGGGCTATGGCTACACCTTC	TRBD1	-	TRBV11-2	TRBJ1-2
CASSLLDGEQYF	TGTGCCAGCAGTTTATTAGATGGCGAGCAGTACTTC	-	-	TRBV28	TRBJ2-7
CASSVGSRGGQETQYF	TGTGCCAGCAGCGTAGGAAGTAGGGGCGGCCAAGAGACCCAGTACTTC	-	-	TRBV9	TRBJ2-5
CASSLGGVRSSYNEQFF	TGTGCCAGCAGCTTAGGAGGTGTACGGAGCTCCTACAATGAGCAGTTCTTC	-	-	TRBV11-3	TRBJ2-1
CASWDTSTDTQYF	TGTGCCAGCTGGGACACCAGCACAGATACGCAGTATTTT	-	-	TRBV28	TRBJ2-3
CATARQGDTQYF	TGTGCCACCGCCAGGCAGGGCGATACGCAGTATTTT	-	-	TRBV7-9	TRBJ2-3
CASSGQSERHIQYF	TGTGCCAGCAGCGGACAATCTGAGAGGCACATTCAGTACTTC	-	-	TRBV7-9	TRBJ2-4
CASSQAGGNDNEQFF	TGCGCCAGCAGCCAAGCGGGAGGCAACGACAATGAGCAGTTCTTC	TRBD2	few	TRBV4-1	TRBJ2-1
CASSPRLAGAPAKNIQYF	TGTGCCAGCAGCCCTAGACTAGCGGGAGCCCCAGCCAAAAACATTCAGTACTTC	TRBD2	-	TRBV7-2	TRBJ2-4
CASSLHTDTQYF	TGTGCCAGCAGCTTACACACAGATACGCAGTATTTT	-	-	TRBV11-3	TRBJ2-3
CASGRGQNTDTQYF	TGTGCCAGCGGGAGAGGACAGAACACAGATACGCAGTATTTT	-	-	TRBV2	TRBJ2-3
CASSYGDRENTEAFF	TGTGCCAGCAGCTATGGGGACAGGGAGAACACTGAAGCTTTCTTT	TRBD1	once	TRBV28	TRBJ1-1
CASRSLAGGLAKNIQYF	TGTGCCAGTAGGTCTCTCGCAGGGGGGCTAGCCAAAAACATTCAGTACTTC	-	-	TRBV19	TRBJ2-4
CASSPPGLSSPLHF	TGTGCCAGCAGCCCCCCGGGGTTGAGTTCACCCCTCCACTTT	-	-	TRBV9	TRBJ1-6
CASSLGRDGTGYTF	TGTGCCAGCAGCTTAGGGCGGGACGGGACGGGCTACACCTTC	-	-	TRBV11-2	TRBJ1-2
CASSLDPQGAGTGELFF	TGTGCCAGCAGCTTAGACCCCCAGGGGGCGGGTACCGGGGAGCTGTTTTTT	TRBD1	few	TRBV11-2	TRBJ2-2
CASSGTSGAYEQYF	TGTGCCAGCAGCGGGACTAGCGGTGCCTACGAGCAGTACTTC	TRBD2	-	TRBV5-4	TRBJ2-7
CSVGGASGNTIYF	TGCAGCGTCGGCGGCGCCTCTGGAAACACCATATATTTT	-	-	TRBV29-1	TRBJ1-3
CASSEQGAYEQYF	TGCGCCAGCAGTGAACAGGGGGCTTACGAGCAGTACTTC	TRBD1	-	TRBV10-2	TRBJ2-7
CASSEGAKEKLFF	TGTGCCAGCAGTGAGGGGGCCAAGGAAAAACTGTTTTTT	-	-	TRBV25-1	TRBJ1-4
CASSRGLFGQGNNEQFF	TGCGCCAGCAGCCGCGGGCTGTTTGGACAGGGCAACAATGAGCAGTTCTTC	TRBD1	-	TRBV5-1	TRBJ2-1
CASSFYTSSYEQYF	TGTGCCAGCAGCTTCTATACGAGCTCCTACGAGCAGTACTTC	-	-	TRBV5-6	TRBJ2-7
CASKGTGVFQPQHF	TGTGCCAGTAAGGGCACAGGGGTCTTTCAGCCCCAGCATTTT	TRBD1	-	TRBV19	TRBJ1-5
CASSLGWGQLMEQFF	TGCGCCAGCAGCCTAGGCTGGGGACAGCTTATGGAGCAGTTCTTC	TRBD1	once	TRBV5-1	TRBJ2-1
CASIKSGTSFLDEQYF	TGTGCCAGCATCAAGTCCGGGACTAGCTTTTTGGACGAGCAGTACTTC	TRBD2	-	TRBV7-9	TRBJ2-7
CASSQTENSPLHF	TGTGCCAGCAGCCAAACAGAAAATTCACCCCTCCACTTT	-	-	TRBV3-1/TRBV3-2	TRBJ1-6
CASSLATTHGIQYF	TGTGCCAGCAGCTTAGCGACGACACATGGCATTCAGTACTTC	-	once	TRBV7-2	TRBJ2-4
CASSSARGGYNEQFF	TGTGCCAGCAGCTCCGCCCGCGGGGGATACAATGAGCAGTTCTTC	TRBD2	-	TRBV6-1	TRBJ2-1
CASSLVSAGAADTQYF	TGTGCCAGCAGCTTAGTTTCGGCGGGAGCAGCAGATACGCAGTATTTT	TRBD2	-	TRBV7-2	TRBJ2-3
CASSSGQGYQPQHF	TGTGCCAGCAGTTCAGGACAGGGCTACCAGCCCCAGCATTTT	TRBD1	many	TRBV28	TRBJ1-5
CASTRGQFTGELFF	TGTGCCAGCACAAGGGGACAGTTCACCGGGGAGCTGTTTTTT	TRBD1	-	TRBV2	TRBJ2-2
CASSPPGQTRGYTF	TGTGCCAGCTCACCACCGGGACAGACGCGGGGCTACACCTTC	TRBD1	-	TRBV18	TRBJ1-2
CASSPLTVSYEQYF	TGTGCCAGCAGCCCACTGACTGTATCCTACGAGCAGTACTTC	-	-	TRBV11-2	TRBJ2-7
CASSQSTGAGYTF	TGTGCCAGCAGCCAATCGACAGGGGCCGGCTACACCTTC	TRBD1	-	TRBV7-9	TRBJ1-2
CASRKGQGNTNEQFF	TGCGCCAGCAGGAAGGGACAGGGGAATACGAATGAGCAGTTCTTC	TRBD1	-	TRBV10-2	TRBJ2-1
CATSDLQAAAGISTDTQYF	TGTGCCACCAGTGATTTGCAAGCGGCAGCGGGAATAAGCACAGATACGCAGTATTTT	TRBD2	once	TRBV24-1	TRBJ2-3
CASSLLGLAGNEQFF	TGCGCCAGCAGCCTCCTCGGACTAGCGGGGAATGAGCAGTTCTTC	TRBD2	-	TRBV4-1	TRBJ2-1
CASSLDPGSGLYEQFF	TGTGCCAGCAGCTTAGACCCTGGGTCGGGGTTGTATGAGCAGTTCTTC	-	once	TRBV11-3	TRBJ2-1